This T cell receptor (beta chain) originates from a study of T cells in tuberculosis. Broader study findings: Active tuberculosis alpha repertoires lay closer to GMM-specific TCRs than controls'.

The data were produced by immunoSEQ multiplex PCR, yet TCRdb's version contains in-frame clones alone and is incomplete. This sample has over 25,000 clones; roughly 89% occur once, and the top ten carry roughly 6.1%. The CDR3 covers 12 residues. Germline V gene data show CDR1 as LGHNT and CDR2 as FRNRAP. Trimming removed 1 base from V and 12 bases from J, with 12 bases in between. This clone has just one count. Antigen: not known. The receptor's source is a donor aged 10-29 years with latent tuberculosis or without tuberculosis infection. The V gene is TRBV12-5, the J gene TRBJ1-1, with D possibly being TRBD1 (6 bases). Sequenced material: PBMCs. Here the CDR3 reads CASGLGRQETFF. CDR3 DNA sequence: TGTGCTAGTGGTTTGGGACGACAGGAAACTTTCTTT.